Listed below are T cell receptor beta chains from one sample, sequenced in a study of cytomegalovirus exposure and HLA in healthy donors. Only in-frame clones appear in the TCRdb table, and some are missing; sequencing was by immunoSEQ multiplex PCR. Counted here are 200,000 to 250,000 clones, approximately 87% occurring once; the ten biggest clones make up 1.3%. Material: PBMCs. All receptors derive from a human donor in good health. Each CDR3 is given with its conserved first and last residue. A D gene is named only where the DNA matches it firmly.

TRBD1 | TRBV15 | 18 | CATSRPPLRQGAIDGYTF
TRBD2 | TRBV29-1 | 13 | CSGSGLALNEQFF
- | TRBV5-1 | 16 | CASSLANQGGVYEQYF
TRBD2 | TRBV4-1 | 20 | CASSPDRPGLAGVRNNEQFF
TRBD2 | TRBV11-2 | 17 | CASSSRTSGSFRNIQYF
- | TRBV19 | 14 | CASTSTVGREKLFF
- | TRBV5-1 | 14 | CASSPKTVSYEQYF
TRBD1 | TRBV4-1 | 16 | CASSHGQGALGEKLFF
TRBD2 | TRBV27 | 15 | CASSLLAGGVNEQFF
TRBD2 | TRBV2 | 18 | CASSVERERDLSTDTQYF
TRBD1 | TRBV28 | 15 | CASSSATGVNQPQHF
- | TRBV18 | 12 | CASSDKQETQYF
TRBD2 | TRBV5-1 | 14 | CASGLAGSTDTQYF
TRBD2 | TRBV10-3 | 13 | CAIRKGGSHEQYF
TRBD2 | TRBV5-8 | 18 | CASSSNNELAGVYNEQFF
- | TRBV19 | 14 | CASSIGTSQETQYF
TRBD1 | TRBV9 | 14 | CASSQGAGRETQYF
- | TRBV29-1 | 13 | CSVASDNNQPQHF
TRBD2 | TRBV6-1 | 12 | CASSWTSGGQYF
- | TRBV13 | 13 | CASSLRSTDTQYF
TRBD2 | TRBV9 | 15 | CASSVSGSATYEQYF
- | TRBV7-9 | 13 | CASSPDTPYEQYF
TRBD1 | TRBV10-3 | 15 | CAISGQGAAPYGYTF
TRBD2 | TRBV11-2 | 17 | CASSLDLSGPNTGELFF
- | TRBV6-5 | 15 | CASSYSPSIGGGYTF
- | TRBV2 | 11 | CASRPLAGYTF
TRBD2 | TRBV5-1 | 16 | CASSSWTSRSTDTQYF
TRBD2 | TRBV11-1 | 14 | CASSLGTSVTPLFF
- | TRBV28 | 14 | CASRWEGRLYGYTF
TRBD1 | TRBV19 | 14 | CASIKTGANQPQHF
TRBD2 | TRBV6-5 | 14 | CASRERETSYEQYF
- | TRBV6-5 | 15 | CASSSQGLAKNIQYF
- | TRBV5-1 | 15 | CASSLGSSGTGELFF
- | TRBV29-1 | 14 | CSVESGENRVGYTF
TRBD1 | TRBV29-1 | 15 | CSVEGQQSSYNEQFF
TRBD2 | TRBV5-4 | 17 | CASSLALGSGRAEEQFF
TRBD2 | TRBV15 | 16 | CATSSSGLAGGDEQYF
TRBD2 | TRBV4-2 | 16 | CASSPRLAGTQETQYF
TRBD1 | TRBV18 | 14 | CASSPPGTVYEQYF
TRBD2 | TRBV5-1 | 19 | CASSLVLRLAGGSSYEQYF